Each of the 15 T cell receptor beta chains below was sequenced from the same sample in a study of T cells in Graves' hyperthyroidism and ophthalmopathy. Amplified regions were TCR beta CDR3 sequences from RNA transcripts. The TCR CDR3 first-round RT-PCR relied on the HTBI primer set. MiXCR, run by TCRdb on the multiplex PCR reads, gives a single entry per CDR3 protein. This sample has about 250,000 distinct CDR3 sequences, with roughly 20% found just once. Input material: blood. These receptors all stem from a man under 40 with Graves' ophthalmopathy.

V and J are TRBV2 and TRBJ1-1; D ambiguous. Trimming took 3 bases from V and 3 from J, leaving 8 bases between them. CDR1 and CDR2 (germline): SNHLY, FYNNEI. CDR3 size: 13 residues. CDR3: CASSERAHTEAFF. The DNA of the CDR3 is TGTGCCAGCAGTGAGCGCGCCCACACTGAAGCTTTCTTT.

This clonotype was seen repeatedly, ten times or more. The chain uses TRBV12-3 or TRBV12-4 and TRBJ2-7, with D possibly called TRBD1 or TRBD2 (6 bases each). The CDR3 has 16 amino acids. V was shortened by 6 bases and J by 2 bases, with 20 bases between the two germline ends. The CDR3: CASSPSGALRAYEQYF. CDR3 sequence (DNA): TGTGCCAGCAGCCCCTCGGGGGCGTTGAGAGCCTACGAGCAGTACTTC.

This clonotype appeared a few times. The chain links TRBV9 to TRBJ2-1; 14 bases match TRBD2. CDR1 and CDR2 from the germline V gene are SGDLS and YYNGEE. The CDR3 runs to 15 residues. Trimming removed 0 bases from V and 8 bases from J; junction bases left unmatched: 1. The CDR3: CASSVAGLAGDEQFF. The CDR3 DNA reads as TGTGCCAGCAGCGTAGCGGGACTAGCGGGAGATGAGCAGTTCTTC.

Of note for this clonotype: A much more abundant neighbour one base away suggests this may be a read error. The chain links TRBV30 to TRBJ2-3, with 9 bases matching TRBD2. From germline, CDR1 is GTSNPN and CDR2 SVGIG (reference sequence). The CDR3 covers 16 residues. The CDR3 is CTWSEGLAPTSDTQYF. The CDR3 DNA reads TGTACCTGGAGTGAAGGACTAGCGCCCACCTCGGATACGCAGTATTTT. The full variable domain, rest sourced from reference TRBV30 and TRBJ2-3, is SQTIHQWPATLVQPVGSPLSLECTVEGTSNPNLYWYRQAAGRGLQLLFYSVGIGQISSEVPQNLSASRPQDRQFILSSKKLLLSDSGFYLCTWSEGLAPTSDTQYFGPGTRLTVL.

V usage is TRBV7-3 and J usage is TRBJ1-1; unclear D gene. The length of the CDR3 is 15 residues. The V end was cut by 2 bases, the J end by 0 bases, with 10 bases between. CDR1 is SGHTA and CDR2 is FQGTGA in the germline V gene. The CDR3 loop is CASSLGSRMNTEAFF. For the CDR3, the DNA is TGTGCCAGCAGCTTAGGTTCTAGGATGAACACTGAAGCTTTCTTT.

This clonotype showed up many times. V usage is TRBV20-1 and J usage is TRBJ2-3; tentatively, D is TRBD2 (6 bases). The germline V and J ends were trimmed by 1 base and 1 base, with 15 bases remaining between them. Germline CDR1 is DFQATT and CDR2 is SNEGSKA (reference sequence). CDR3 length: 16 amino acids. Here the CDR3 DNA reads TGCAGTGCTAGAGGCCCCAATAGCGGAGGCACAGATACGCAGTATTTT. It encodes CSARGPNSGGTDTQYF.

A few counts support this clonotype. The chain carries TRBV28 and TRBJ2-1; possible D gene TRBD2, 6 bases. V dropped 5 bases and J dropped 8 bases, with 13 bases sitting between them. This CDR3 contains 13 residues. Germline CDR1 MDHEN, CDR2 SYDVKM. The CDR3 DNA reads as TGTGCCAGCAGTGTGACTAGTACCTATGAGCAGTTCTTC. Encoded protein: CASSVTSTYEQFF.

This clonotype was counted at least ten times. This chain joins TRBV2 and TRBJ2-5; 7 bases align to TRBD2. This CDR3 is 14 amino acids long. Germline CDR1 SNHLY, CDR2 FYNNEI. V lost 8 bases and J lost 1; bases outside the gene matches: 7. CDR3 residues: CASAAGEGQETQYF. As DNA, the CDR3 is TGTGCCAGCGCGGCGGGAGAGGGCCAAGAGACCCAGTACTTC.

Ten or more counts support this clonotype. The chain recombines TRBV29-1 with TRBJ1-1, with D unclear. Germline CDR1 and CDR2: SQVTM and ANQGSEA. This CDR3 is built from 13 residues. Trimming shortened V by 4 bases and J by 1 base, and 10 bases separated the two germline ends. The DNA for the CDR3 is TGCAGCGTTGGATATAGGAAGAACACTGAAGCTTTCTTT. As protein: CSVGYRKNTEAFF.

The chain uses TRBV30 and TRBJ1-4, with 9 bases lining up with TRBD1. Trimming at V came to 0 bases and at J to 7 bases, leaving 3 bases not matched to a gene. Germline V gene lookup returns CDR1 GTSNPN and CDR2 SVGIG (reference sequence). This CDR3 comprises 14 residues. CDR3 amino acids: CAWSVTGGSEKLFF. The CDR3 nucleotides are TGTGCCTGGAGTGTAACAGGGGGCAGTGAAAAACTGTTTTTT.

This chain joins TRBV18 and TRBJ2-7; 7 nucleotides align to TRBD2. The CDR3 has 15 residues. Germline V CDR1 and CDR2: KGHSH, LQKENI. V was pared by 2 bases and J by 5 bases, with 9 bases of the junction left unmatched. The CDR3 nucleotides are TGTGCCAGCTCACCATCAACTAGCGCCCCTCACGAGCAGTACTTC. Translated, it gives CASSPSTSAPHEQYF. The full variable domain, rest sourced from reference TRBV18 and TRBJ2-7, is NAGVMQNPRHLVRRRGQEARLRCSPMKGHSHVYWYRQLPEEGLKFMVYLQKENIIDESGMPKERFSAEFPKEGPSILRIQQVVRGDSAAYFCASSPSTSAPHEQYFGPGTRLTVT.

This clonotype was seen ten or more times. The rearrangement links TRBV11-1 to TRBJ2-1, with 7 nucleotides matching TRBD1. The CDR3 runs 16 residues. V lost 4 bases to trimming and J lost 1 base; unmatched junction nucleotides: 7. The germline V gene encodes CDR1 SGHAT and CDR2 FQDESV (reference sequence). CDR3 in amino acids: CASSSRQGGSYNEQFF. In DNA form, the CDR3 reads TGTGCCAGCAGCTCAAGACAGGGTGGGTCCTACAATGAGCAGTTCTTC.

To note about this clonotype: This likely comes from a read error, as the CDR3 has no conserved phenylalanine or tryptophan at its end. This chain connects TRBV7-9 to TRBJ1-4; TRBD1 might be the D (5 bases). The CDR3 has 15 residues. V lost 2 bases and J lost 7, with 14 bases in between. The germline CDR1 and CDR2 sequences are SEHNR and FQNEAQ (reference sequence). Here the CDR3 DNA reads TGTGCCAGCAGCTTAAGGGGTATCATTCGTGAAAAACTGTTTTCT. Translated, it gives CASSLRGIIREKLFS.

This clonotype was counted ten times or more. The V and J genes are TRBV29-1 and TRBJ2-7; TRBD2 matches at 7 bases. Germline V CDR1 and CDR2: SQVTM, ANQGSEA. CDR3 length: 14 residues. V was pared by 4 bases and J by 3 bases, with 9 bases of the junction left unmatched. The CDR3: CSVGTSSKIYEQYF. The CDR3 DNA sequence: TGCAGCGTTGGGACTAGTAGTAAGATCTACGAGCAGTACTTC.

This clonotype occurred a few times. The chain carries TRBV6-9 and TRBJ2-2; TRBD2 aligns across 11 bases. Germline lookup yields CDR1 MNHGY and CDR2 SVAAGI. The length of the CDR3 is 15 residues. Trimming at V came to 5 bases and at J to 5 bases, leaving 4 bases not matched to a gene. CDR3 amino acids: CASSGLAGWTGELFF. The CDR3 DNA sequence: TGTGCCAGCAGTGGACTAGCGGGTTGGACCGGGGAGCTGTTTTTT.